Listed here are 4 T cell receptor beta chains from one sample, sequenced in a study of T cell responses to AZD1222 COVID-19 vaccine. Libraries were prepared by immunoSEQ multiplex PCR; TCRdb keeps only in-frame clonotypes and omits some of them. The sample includes some 120,000 clones, around nine tenths of them seen just once. This material consisted of peripheral blood, taken on day 0 of AZD1222 vaccination. Every receptor here comes from an adult in good health.

The CDR3 region is CASSLAGRSILNSYNEQFF. DNA for the CDR3: TGTGCCAGTAGTTTAGCAGGCCGGAGTATCCTCAACTCCTACAATGAGCAGTTCTTC. This sequence joins TRBV19 and TRBJ2-1; D uncertain. Trimming pared 5 bases from V and 0 bases from J, leaving 23 bases between. Germline loops: CDR1 LNHDA, CDR2 SQIVND (reference sequence). The CDR3 is 19 residues long.

In its sample, this clone was seen a few times. At the DNA level, this CDR3 is encoded by other sequences in the same sample as well. This sequence joins TRBV18 and TRBJ2-1, with D perhaps TRBD2 (6 bases). Trimming left V 1 base short and J 9 bases short, with 19 bases between. Per germline, CDR1 KGHSH and CDR2 LQKENI. CDR3 size: 16 residues. The CDR3 region is CASSPQMASQGGEQFF. The CDR3 DNA follows: TGTGCCAGCTCACCACAAATGGCTAGTCAGGGAGGTGAGCAGTTCTTC.

The rearrangement joins TRBV3-1 (or the pseudogene TRBV3-2) to TRBJ2-1; TRBD2 matches 13 bases. J was trimmed by 2 bases and V by 6 bases; bases with no gene match: 1. Germline CDR1 LGHDT, CDR2 YNNKEL (reference sequence). The CDR3 extends over 15 amino acids. The CDR3 region has the DNA TGTGCCAGCAGGGGGACTAGCGGGGCCTACAATGAGCAGTTCTTC. Translation: CASRGTSGAYNEQFF.

The gene calls are TRBV6-5 and TRBJ1-2, with no clear D. The V gene's germline CDR1 is MNHEY and CDR2 SVGAGI. The length of the CDR3 is 12 residues. V lost 10 bases and J 6 bases, leaving 15 bases between the germline ends. The CDR3 region has the DNA TGTGCCACCTCGACGACTAGCGATGGCTACACCTTC. Amino acid sequence: CATSTTSDGYTF.